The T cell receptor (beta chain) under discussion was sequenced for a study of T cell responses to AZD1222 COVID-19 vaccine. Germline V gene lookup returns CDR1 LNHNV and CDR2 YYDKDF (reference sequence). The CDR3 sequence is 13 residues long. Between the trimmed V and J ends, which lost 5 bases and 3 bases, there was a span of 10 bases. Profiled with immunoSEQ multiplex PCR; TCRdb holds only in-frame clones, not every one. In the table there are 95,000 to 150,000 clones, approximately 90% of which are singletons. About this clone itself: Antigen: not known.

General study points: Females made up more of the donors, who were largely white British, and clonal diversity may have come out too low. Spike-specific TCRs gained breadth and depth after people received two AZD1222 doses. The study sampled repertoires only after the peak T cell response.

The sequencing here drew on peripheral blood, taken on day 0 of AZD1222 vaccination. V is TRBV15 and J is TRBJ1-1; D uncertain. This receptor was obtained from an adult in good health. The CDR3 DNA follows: TGTGCCACCAGCGTCGGGTTGGACACTGAAGCTTTCTTT. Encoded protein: CATSVGLDTEAFF.